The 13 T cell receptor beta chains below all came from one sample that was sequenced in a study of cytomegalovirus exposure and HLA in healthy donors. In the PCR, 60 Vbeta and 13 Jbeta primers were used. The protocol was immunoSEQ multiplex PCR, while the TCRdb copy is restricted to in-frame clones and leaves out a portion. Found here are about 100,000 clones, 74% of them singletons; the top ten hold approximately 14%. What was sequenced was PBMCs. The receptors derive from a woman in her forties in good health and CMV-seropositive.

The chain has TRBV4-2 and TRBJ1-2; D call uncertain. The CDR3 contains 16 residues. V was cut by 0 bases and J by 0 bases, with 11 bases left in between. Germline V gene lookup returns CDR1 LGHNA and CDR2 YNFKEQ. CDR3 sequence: CASSQEAAGANYGYTF. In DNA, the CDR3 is TGTGCCAGCAGCCAAGAAGCGGCGGGTGCTAACTATGGCTACACCTTC.

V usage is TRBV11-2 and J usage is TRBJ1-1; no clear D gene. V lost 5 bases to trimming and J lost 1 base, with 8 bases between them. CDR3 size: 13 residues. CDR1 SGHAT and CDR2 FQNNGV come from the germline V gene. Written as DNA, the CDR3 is TGTGCCAGCAGCCCGGGTTGGAACACTGAAGCTTTCTTT. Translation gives CASSPGWNTEAFF.

The CDR3 reads CASSFRQGHSYEQYF. The CDR3, as DNA: TGTGCCAGCAGCTTTAGACAGGGGCACTCCTACGAGCAGTACTTC. The rearrangement links TRBV13 to TRBJ2-7; TRBD1 matches 8 bases. V was clipped by 3 bases and J by 0 bases; unmatched bases: 4. The CDR3 is made up of 15 amino acids. Germline CDR1 reads PRHDT; CDR2 reads FYEKMQ (reference sequence).

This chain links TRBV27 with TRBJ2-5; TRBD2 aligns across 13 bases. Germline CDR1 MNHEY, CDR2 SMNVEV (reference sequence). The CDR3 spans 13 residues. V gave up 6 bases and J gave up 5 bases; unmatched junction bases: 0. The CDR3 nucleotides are TGTGCCAGCAGGACTAGCGGGGGGGAGACCCAGTACTTC. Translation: CASRTSGGETQYF.

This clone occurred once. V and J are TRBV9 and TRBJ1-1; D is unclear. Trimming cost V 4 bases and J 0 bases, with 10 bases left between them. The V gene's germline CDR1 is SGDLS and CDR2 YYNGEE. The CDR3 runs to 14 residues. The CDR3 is CASSPIPMNTEAFF. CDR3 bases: TGTGCCAGCAGCCCTATACCCATGAACACTGAAGCTTTCTTT.

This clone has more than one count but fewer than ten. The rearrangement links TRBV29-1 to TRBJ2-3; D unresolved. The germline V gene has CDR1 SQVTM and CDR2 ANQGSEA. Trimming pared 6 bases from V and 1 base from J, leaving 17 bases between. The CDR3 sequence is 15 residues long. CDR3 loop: CSVQRWAMGTDTQYF. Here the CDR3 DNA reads TGCAGCGTACAAAGGTGGGCTATGGGCACAGATACGCAGTATTTT.

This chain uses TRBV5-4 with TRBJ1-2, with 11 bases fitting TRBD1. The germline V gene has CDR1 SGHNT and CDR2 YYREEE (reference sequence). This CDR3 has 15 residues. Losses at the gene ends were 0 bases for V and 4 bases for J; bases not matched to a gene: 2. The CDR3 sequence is CASSLEGQGAYGYTF. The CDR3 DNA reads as TGTGCCAGCAGCTTGGAAGGACAGGGGGCCTATGGCTACACCTTC.

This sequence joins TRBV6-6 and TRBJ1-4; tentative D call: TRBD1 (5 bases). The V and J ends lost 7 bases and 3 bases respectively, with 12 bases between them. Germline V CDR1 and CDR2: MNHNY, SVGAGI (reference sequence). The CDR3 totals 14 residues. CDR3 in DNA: TGTGCCAGCACCCTGGGGGGGTCTAATGAAAAACTGTTTTTT. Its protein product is CASTLGGSNEKLFF.

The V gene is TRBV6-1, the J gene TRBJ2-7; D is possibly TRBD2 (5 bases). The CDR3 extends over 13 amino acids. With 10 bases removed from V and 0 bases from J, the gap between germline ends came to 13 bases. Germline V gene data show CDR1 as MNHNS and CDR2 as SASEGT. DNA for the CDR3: TGTGCCACCCTATTCGGGAACTCCTACGAGCAGTACTTC. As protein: CATLFGNSYEQYF.

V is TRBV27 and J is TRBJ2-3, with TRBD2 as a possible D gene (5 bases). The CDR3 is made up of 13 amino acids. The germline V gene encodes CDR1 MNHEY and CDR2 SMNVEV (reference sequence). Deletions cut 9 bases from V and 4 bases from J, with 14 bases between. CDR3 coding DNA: TGTGCCAGTTTCGAAGCGGCTGCAGATACGCAGTATTTT. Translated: CASFEAAADTQYF.

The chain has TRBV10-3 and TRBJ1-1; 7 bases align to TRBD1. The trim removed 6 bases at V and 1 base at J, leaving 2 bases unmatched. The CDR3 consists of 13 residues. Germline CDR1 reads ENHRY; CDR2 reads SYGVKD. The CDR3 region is CAIRGQWNTEAFF. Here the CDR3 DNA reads TGTGCCATCAGGGGACAGTGGAACACTGAAGCTTTCTTT.

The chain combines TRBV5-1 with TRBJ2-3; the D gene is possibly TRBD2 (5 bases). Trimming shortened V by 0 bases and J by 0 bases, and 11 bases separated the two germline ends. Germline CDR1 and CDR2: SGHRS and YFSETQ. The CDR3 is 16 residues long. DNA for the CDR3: TGCGCCAGCAGCTTGGGGACTTGGGATAGCACAGATACGCAGTATTTT. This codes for CASSLGTWDSTDTQYF.

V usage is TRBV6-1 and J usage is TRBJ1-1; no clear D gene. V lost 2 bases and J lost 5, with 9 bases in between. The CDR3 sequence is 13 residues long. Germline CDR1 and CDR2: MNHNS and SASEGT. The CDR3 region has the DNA TGTGCCAGCAGTGAATTCTCCCGGACTGAAGCTTTCTTT. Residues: CASSEFSRTEAFF.